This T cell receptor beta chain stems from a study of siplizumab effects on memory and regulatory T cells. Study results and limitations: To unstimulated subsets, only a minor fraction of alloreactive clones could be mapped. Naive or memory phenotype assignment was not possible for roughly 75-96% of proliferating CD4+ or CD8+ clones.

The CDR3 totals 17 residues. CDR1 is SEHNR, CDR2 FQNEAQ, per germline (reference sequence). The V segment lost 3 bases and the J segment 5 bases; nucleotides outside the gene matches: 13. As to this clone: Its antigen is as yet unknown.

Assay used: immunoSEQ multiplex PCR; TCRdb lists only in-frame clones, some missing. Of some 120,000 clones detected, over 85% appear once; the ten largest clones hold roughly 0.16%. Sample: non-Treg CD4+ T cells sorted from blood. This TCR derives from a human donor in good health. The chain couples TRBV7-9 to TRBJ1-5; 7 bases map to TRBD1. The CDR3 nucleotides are TGTGCCAGCAGCTTCCCTTTCCCCGACAGGGCGGATCAGCCCCAGCATTTT. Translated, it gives CASSFPFPDRADQPQHF.